Presented here are 29 T cell receptor beta chains from one specimen sequenced in a study of T-cell reconstitution after alpha-beta-depleted transplantation in children. Unique molecular identifiers were used to barcode this TCRbeta library. TCRdb passed the PCR reads through MiXCR, listing each CDR3 protein once. The sample includes some 450,000 distinct CDR3 sequences, roughly 43% of them seen just once. The sequences come from PBMCs, collected before TCRalphabeta/CD19-depleted stem cell transplant. The receptor source for this set is a girl aged 2 to 9 with aplastic anemia, due to receive a stem cell transplant.

The CDR3 DNA follows: TGTGCCAGCAGTTTGGGTAATGGGCCAGATACGCAGTATTTT. It is translated as CASSLGNGPDTQYF. The V gene is TRBV12-3 or TRBV12-4, the J gene TRBJ2-3; D gene ambiguous. This CDR3 spans 14 amino acids. The ends were cut back, 3 bases at V and 4 bases at J, with 11 bases in the middle.

The V call is TRBV12-3 or TRBV12-4, the J call TRBJ2-1; 15 nucleotides agree with TRBD2. The CDR3 sequence is 15 residues long. J was trimmed by 8 bases and V by 5 bases; bases with no gene match: 4. CDR3 sequence: CASSRGLAGGYEQFF. The CDR3 DNA is TGTGCCAGCAGTCGAGGACTAGCGGGGGGGTATGAGCAGTTCTTC.

The V gene is TRBV15, the J gene TRBJ2-3, with D unclear. The germline V and J ends were trimmed by 1 base and 3 bases, with 5 bases remaining between them. Per the germline V gene, CDR1 is LNHNV and CDR2 is YYDKDF (reference sequence). The CDR3 is 13 residues long. CDR3 sequence: CATSRGRTDTQYF. The CDR3 coding sequence is TGTGCCACCAGCAGAGGTCGTACAGATACGCAGTATTTT. The full variable domain, in which reference TRBV15 and TRBJ2-3 provide the parts outside the CDR3, is DAMVIQNPRYQVTQFGKPVTLSCSQTLNHNVMYWYQQKSSQAPKLLFHYYDKDFNNEADTPDNFQSRRPNTSFCFLDIRSPGLGDTAMYLCATSRGRTDTQYFGPGTRLTVL.

CDR3 sequence: CASSSRLLGRETQYF. In DNA, the CDR3 is TGTGCCAGCAGTTCGAGACTCTTGGGGAGGGAGACCCAGTACTTC. The rearrangement links TRBV27 to TRBJ2-5, with D possibly being TRBD2 (6 bases). The ends were cut back, 4 bases at V and 5 bases at J, with 17 bases in the middle. CDR1 and CDR2 (germline): MNHEY, SMNVEV (reference sequence). The CDR3 length is 15 residues.

The V call is TRBV5-4, the J call TRBJ2-3; either TRBD1 or TRBD2 may fit D (5 bases each). Trimming pared 0 bases from V and 1 base from J, leaving 15 bases between. Per germline, CDR1 SGHNT and CDR2 YYREEE (reference sequence). This CDR3 is 17 amino acids long. The CDR3 region has the DNA TGTGCCAGCAGCTTGGAGTTGAGGGGCCGGGGCACAGATACGCAGTATTTT. It is translated as CASSLELRGRGTDTQYF. Using reference TRBV5-4 and TRBJ2-3 for the parts outside the CDR3, the full variable domain is ETGVTQSPTHLIKTRGQQVTLRCSSQSGHNTVSWYQQALGQGPQFIFQYYREEENGRGNFPPRFSGLQFPNYSSELNVNALELDDSALYLCASSLELRGRGTDTQYFGPGTRLTVL.

The chain couples TRBV29-1 to TRBJ2-5; tentative D call: TRBD1 (6 bases). The V gene lost 4 bases and the J gene lost 2 bases, with 11 bases spanning the gap. The CDR3 consists of 13 residues. Germline-derived CDR1 and CDR2 are SQVTM and ANQGSEA. This chain's CDR3 is CSVGRQDQETQYF. CDR3 in DNA: TGCAGCGTTGGGCGACAGGATCAAGAGACCCAGTACTTC.

In its sample, this clonotype was seen a few times. The chain recombines TRBV19 with TRBJ2-1; D unclear. The length of the CDR3 is 12 residues. V lost 4 bases, J lost 8 bases, and 9 bases lay in between. Germline-derived CDR1 and CDR2 are LNHDA and SQIVND (reference sequence). This chain's CDR3 is CASSNFQDEQFF. The CDR3 bases are TGTGCCAGTAGTAACTTTCAGGATGAGCAGTTCTTC.

Many counts were recorded for this clonotype. The chain carries TRBV7-9 and TRBJ2-1, with 9 positions matching TRBD1. Trimming took 5 bases from V and 5 from J; bases not matched to a gene: 7. CDR3 length equals 15 residues. Germline V lookup: CDR1 SEHNR, CDR2 FQNEAQ (reference sequence). DNA for the CDR3: TGTGCCAGCAGCGCCCGACAGGGGGATAACAATGAGCAGTTCTTC. Protein product: CASSARQGDNNEQFF.

This clonotype has more than one count but fewer than ten. This chain links TRBV12-3 or TRBV12-4 with TRBJ2-3; maybe TRBD2 (6 bases). The V end lost 6 bases, the J end lost 2 bases, and 12 bases lay between the germline ends. CDR3 length equals 14 residues. CDR3 sequence reads: CASRLATPTDTQYF. CDR3 bases: TGTGCCAGCAGGCTAGCGACCCCCACAGATACGCAGTATTTT.

The J gene is TRBJ2-1, the V gene TRBV20-1, with TRBD2 identical over 15 bases. After removal of 5 bases from V and 7 bases from J, the junction contained 15 bases not matched to a gene. CDR3 size: 18 residues. The germline CDR1 and CDR2 sequences are DFQATT and SNEGSKA (reference sequence). CDR3 DNA: TGCAGTGCTGGACGGCTTTCGGGGACTAGCGGGAGGAGGAATGAGCAGTTCTTC. Translated, it gives CSAGRLSGTSGRRNEQFF.

This clonotype has ten or more counts. The rearrangement joins TRBV20-1 to TRBJ1-2; maybe TRBD1 (6 bases). CDR3 length: 14 amino acids. CDR1 is DFQATT and CDR2 is SNEGSKA in the germline V gene (reference sequence). Trimming cost V 5 bases and J 7 bases, with 20 bases left between them. The CDR3 sequence is CSAAGGRARSGYTF. CDR3 sequence (DNA): TGCAGTGCTGCCGGGGGGCGCGCAAGGAGTGGCTACACCTTC.

The chain carries TRBV27 and TRBJ2-7; D gene unclear. V was pared by 2 bases and J by 6 bases, with 11 bases between. Germline V gene sequence: CDR1 MNHEY, CDR2 SMNVEV (reference sequence). The CDR3 length is 13 residues. The CDR3 here is CASSLSGLGEQYF. The CDR3 DNA follows: TGTGCCAGCAGTTTAAGTGGCCTCGGCGAGCAGTACTTC.

In this sample, this clonotype turned up many times. The chain is built from TRBV7-6 and TRBJ2-7; 10 bases agree with TRBD2. Trimming removed 5 bases from V and 0 bases from J; junction bases left unmatched: 7. This CDR3 is built from 16 residues. The V gene's germline CDR1 is SGHVS and CDR2 FNYEAQ. CDR3 sequence reads: CASSPGTSASSYEQYF. CDR3 bases: TGTGCCAGCAGCCCCGGGACTAGCGCCTCCTCCTACGAGCAGTACTTC.

In the case of this clonotype: Given a much more abundant clone one base away, this may be a read error. The chain couples TRBV27 to TRBJ2-6; 7 bases line up with TRBD1. This CDR3 contains 17 residues. Germline CDR1 is MNHEY and CDR2 is SMNVEV (reference sequence). Germline trimming cut 6 bases from V and 2 bases from J; bases unmatched to any gene: 10. Written as DNA, the CDR3 is TGTGCCAGCAGCTATACGAGGGGGCAAACTGGGGCCAACGTCCTGACTTTC. This codes for CASSYTRGQTGANVLTF.

The chain recombines TRBV6-1 with TRBJ2-1; no definite D call. This CDR3 is 13 amino acids long. Germline V gives CDR1 MNHNS, CDR2 SASEGT. V lost 5 bases, J lost 3 bases, and 8 bases lay in between. In DNA form, the CDR3 reads TGTGCCAGCAGTCGAACCTTCTACAATGAGCAGTTCTTC. It encodes CASSRTFYNEQFF.

This chain links TRBV20-1 with TRBJ2-5, with 11 bases that match TRBD2. This CDR3 is 15 amino acids long. Germline V gene lookup returns CDR1 DFQATT and CDR2 SNEGSKA (reference sequence). The V and J ends lost 0 bases and 4 bases, in that order; junction bases with no gene match: 4. The CDR3 sequence is CSARELAGEGETQYF. CDR3 bases: TGCAGTGCTAGAGAACTAGCGGGAGAGGGAGAGACCCAGTACTTC.

The rearrangement joins TRBV29-1 to TRBJ2-7, with D possibly being TRBD1 (6 bases). This CDR3 has 11 amino acids. The ends were cut back, 2 bases at V and 5 bases at J, with 7 bases in the middle. Germline CDR1 SQVTM, CDR2 ANQGSEA. As DNA, the CDR3 is TGCAGCGTTGAAAACAGGGACGAGCAGTACTTC. The encoded protein is CSVENRDEQYF.

This clonotype was found many times. This sequence joins TRBV27 and TRBJ2-7; 12 nucleotides match TRBD2. CDR3 length: 15 amino acids. V trimming: 5 bases; J trimming: 3 bases; junction bases outside the gene matches: 5. Germline V lookup: CDR1 MNHEY, CDR2 SMNVEV (reference sequence). CDR3 nucleotides: TGTGCCAGCAGTCCGACTAGCGGGAGCAACTACGAGCAGTACTTC. Translating it yields CASSPTSGSNYEQYF.

This clonotype was found once. This chain uses TRBV20-1 with TRBJ2-1; D might be TRBD2 (5 bases). The CDR3 totals 14 residues. The germline V gene has CDR1 DFQATT and CDR2 SNEGSKA (reference sequence). V was clipped by 6 bases and J by 8 bases, with 20 bases between them. Here the CDR3 DNA reads TGCAGTGCCCTTCGGGGATCCAAGGTGGATGAGCAGTTCTTC. The encoded protein is CSALRGSKVDEQFF.

This clonotype was detected many times. The rearrangement links TRBV9 to TRBJ1-2; D is possibly TRBD1 (5 bases). The CDR3 runs to 14 residues. The germline V and J ends were trimmed by 4 bases and 3 bases, with 13 bases remaining between them. Germline V gene data show CDR1 as SGDLS and CDR2 as YYNGEE. The chain's CDR3 is CASSPIPGHYGYTF. In nucleotides, the CDR3 is TGTGCCAGCAGCCCAATCCCGGGACACTATGGCTACACCTTC.

The V gene is TRBV28, the J gene TRBJ2-7; D possibly corresponds to TRBD2 (6 bases). Looked up from germline, CDR1 is MDHEN and CDR2 is SYDVKM. V lost 4 bases to trimming and J lost 1 base, with 20 bases between them. The CDR3 sequence is 17 residues long. The CDR3 DNA sequence: TGTGCCAGCAGTTCCCCCGGAGGGAGCGGTCGTTCCTACGAGCAGTACTTC. Protein sequence: CASSSPGGSGRSYEQYF. Supplemented by reference TRBV28 and TRBJ2-7, the full variable domain reads DVKVTQSSRYLVKRTGEKVFLECVQDMDHENMFWYRQDPGLGLRLIYFSYDVKMKEKGDIPEGYSVSREKKERFSLILESASTNQTSMYLCASSSPGGSGRSYEQYFGPGTRLTVT.

CDR3 sequence (DNA): TGCGCCAGCAGCGTGAAGACTAGCGGGGGTACCGCAGATACGCAGTATTTT. The encoded protein is CASSVKTSGGTADTQYF. The rearrangement joins TRBV5-1 to TRBJ2-3; 12 positions match TRBD2. This CDR3 has 17 residues. The trim removed 4 bases at V and 4 bases at J, leaving 10 bases unmatched. Germline V gives CDR1 SGHRS, CDR2 YFSETQ.

This clonotype was detected ten times or more. This chain links TRBV20-1 with TRBJ1-1; D not resolved. The ends were cut back, 3 bases at V and 5 bases at J, with 4 bases in the middle. The CDR3 loop spans 10 amino acids. Germline V lookup: CDR1 DFQATT, CDR2 SNEGSKA (reference sequence). The CDR3: CSASGTEAFF. DNA for the CDR3: TGCAGTGCTAGCGGGACTGAAGCTTTCTTT.

The chain recombines TRBV15 with TRBJ2-5; D possibly corresponds to TRBD2 (7 bases). CDR1 is LNHNV, CDR2 YYDKDF, per germline (reference sequence). The length of the CDR3 is 17 residues. Trimming removed 0 bases from V and 5 bases from J, with 19 bases in between. CDR3 in amino acids: CATSRDPGAGAGETQYF. For the CDR3, the DNA is TGTGCCACCAGCAGAGATCCCGGCGCGGGGGCGGGGGAGACCCAGTACTTC.

This clonotype has a handful of counts. The V and J genes are TRBV5-1 and TRBJ1-1; D remains ambiguous. In germline, CDR1 is SGHRS, CDR2 YFSETQ. V was cut by 2 bases and J by 0 bases, with 11 bases left in between. The CDR3 extends over 15 amino acids. CDR3 residues: CASSLSVSMNTEAFF. CDR3 DNA: TGCGCCAGCAGCTTATCTGTCTCAATGAACACTGAAGCTTTCTTT.

The V call is TRBV5-4, the J call TRBJ2-7; D is unclear. The CDR3 sequence is 12 residues long. The V end lost 0 bases, the J end lost 6 bases, and 7 bases lay between the germline ends. The germline gives CDR1 SGHNT, CDR2 YYREEE (reference sequence). CDR3 DNA: TGTGCCAGCAGCTTGGGGGTAGCCGAGCAGTACTTC. Protein: CASSLGVAEQYF.

This chain joins TRBV7-9 and TRBJ2-7; no reliable D call. Per the germline V gene, CDR1 is SEHNR and CDR2 is FQNEAQ (reference sequence). The length of the CDR3 is 15 residues. V shed 0 bases and J shed 0 bases, with 9 bases lying between them. The CDR3 spells CASSLAGSLSYEQYF. CDR3 nucleotides: TGTGCCAGCAGCTTAGCTGGCAGCCTCTCCTACGAGCAGTACTTC.

The rearrangement joins TRBV30 to TRBJ2-7; tentatively, D is TRBD1 or TRBD2 (5 bases each). This CDR3 spans 14 amino acids. Trimming removed 6 bases at V and 1 base at J, with 16 bases between. CDR1 is GTSNPN, CDR2 SVGIG, per germline (reference sequence). This CDR3 is CACHSWDQSYEQYF. In DNA, the CDR3 is TGTGCCTGCCATTCCTGGGACCAGTCCTACGAGCAGTACTTC.

There are many counts of this clonotype. The V call is TRBV7-2, the J call TRBJ2-1; D is unclear. Trimming removed 0 bases at V and 0 bases at J, with 6 bases between. The CDR3 has 15 residues. Germline-derived CDR1 and CDR2 are SGHTA and FQGNSA. CDR3 residues: CASSLAYSSYNEQFF. The CDR3 DNA follows: TGTGCCAGCAGCTTAGCGTACAGCTCCTACAATGAGCAGTTCTTC.